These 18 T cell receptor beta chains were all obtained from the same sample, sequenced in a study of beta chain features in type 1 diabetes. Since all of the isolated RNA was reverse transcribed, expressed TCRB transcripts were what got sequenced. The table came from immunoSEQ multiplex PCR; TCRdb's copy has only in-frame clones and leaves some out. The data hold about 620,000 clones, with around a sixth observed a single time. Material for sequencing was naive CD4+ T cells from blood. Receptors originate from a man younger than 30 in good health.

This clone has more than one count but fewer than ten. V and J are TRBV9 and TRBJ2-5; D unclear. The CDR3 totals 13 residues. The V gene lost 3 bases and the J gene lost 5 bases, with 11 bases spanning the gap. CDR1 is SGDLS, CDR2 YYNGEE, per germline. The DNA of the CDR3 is TGTGCCAGCAGCGAGCTTTTCGGGGAGACCCAGTACTTC. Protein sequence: CASSELFGETQYF.

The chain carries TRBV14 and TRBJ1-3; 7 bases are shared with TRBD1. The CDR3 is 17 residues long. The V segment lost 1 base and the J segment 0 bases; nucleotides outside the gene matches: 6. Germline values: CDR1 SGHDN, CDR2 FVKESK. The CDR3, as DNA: TGTGCCAGCAGCCAAGGACCGGGACAGTACTCTGGAAACACCATATATTTT. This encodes CASSQGPGQYSGNTIYF.

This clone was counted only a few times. The DNA for the CDR3 is TGTGCCAGCAGCTTACGGCGGGAGCGAAACGAGCAGTACTTC. This gives the protein CASSLRRERNEQYF. The genes are TRBV7-3 and TRBJ2-7; 7 positions agree with TRBD2. Germline V gene sequence: CDR1 SGHTA, CDR2 FQGTGA. The CDR3 is 14 amino acids. The ends lost 2 bases at V and 5 bases at J; junction bases unmatched: 6.

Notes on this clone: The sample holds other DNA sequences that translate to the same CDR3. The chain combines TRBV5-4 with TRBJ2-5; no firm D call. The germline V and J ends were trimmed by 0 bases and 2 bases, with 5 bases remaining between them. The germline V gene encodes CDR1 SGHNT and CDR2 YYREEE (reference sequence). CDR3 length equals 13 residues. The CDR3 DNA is TGTGCCAGCAGCTTGGGTACTCAAGAGACCCAGTACTTC. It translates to CASSLGTQETQYF. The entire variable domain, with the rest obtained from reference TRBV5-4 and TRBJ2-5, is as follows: ETGVTQSPTHLIKTRGQQVTLRCSSQSGHNTVSWYQQALGQGPQFIFQYYREEENGRGNFPPRFSGLQFPNYSSELNVNALELDDSALYLCASSLGTQETQYFGPGTRLLVL.

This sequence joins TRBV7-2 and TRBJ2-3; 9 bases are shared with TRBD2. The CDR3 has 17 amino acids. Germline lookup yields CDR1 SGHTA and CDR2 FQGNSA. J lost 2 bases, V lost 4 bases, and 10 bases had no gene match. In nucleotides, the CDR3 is TGTGCCAGCAGCTCGCGACTAGCGGAGTCGAACACAGATACGCAGTATTTT. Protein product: CASSSRLAESNTDTQYF.

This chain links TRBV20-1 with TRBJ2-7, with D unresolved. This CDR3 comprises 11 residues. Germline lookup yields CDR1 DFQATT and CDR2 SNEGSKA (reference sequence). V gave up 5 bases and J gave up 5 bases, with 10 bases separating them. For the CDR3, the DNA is TGCAGTGCTCCCGAAGGGAACGAGCAGTACTTC. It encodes CSAPEGNEQYF.

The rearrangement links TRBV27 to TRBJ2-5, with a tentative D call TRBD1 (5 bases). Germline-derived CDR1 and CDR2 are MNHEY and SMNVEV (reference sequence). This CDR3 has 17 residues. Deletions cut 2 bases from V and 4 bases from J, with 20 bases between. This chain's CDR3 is CASSLKPPWGNGETQYF. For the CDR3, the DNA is TGTGCCAGCAGTTTAAAACCCCCTTGGGGCAACGGAGAGACCCAGTACTTC.

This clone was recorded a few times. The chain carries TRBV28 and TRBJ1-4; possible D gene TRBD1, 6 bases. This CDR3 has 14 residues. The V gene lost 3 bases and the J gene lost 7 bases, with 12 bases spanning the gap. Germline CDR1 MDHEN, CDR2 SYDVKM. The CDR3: CASSFTGLGEKLFF. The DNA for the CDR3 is TGTGCCAGCAGTTTTACAGGGTTGGGTGAAAAACTGTTTTTT.

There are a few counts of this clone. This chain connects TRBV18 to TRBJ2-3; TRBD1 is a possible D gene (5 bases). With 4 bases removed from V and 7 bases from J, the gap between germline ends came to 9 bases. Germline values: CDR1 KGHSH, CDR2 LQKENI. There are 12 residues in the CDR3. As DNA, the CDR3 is TGTGCCAGCTCACAACAGGACAATACGCAGTATTTT. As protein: CASSQQDNTQYF.

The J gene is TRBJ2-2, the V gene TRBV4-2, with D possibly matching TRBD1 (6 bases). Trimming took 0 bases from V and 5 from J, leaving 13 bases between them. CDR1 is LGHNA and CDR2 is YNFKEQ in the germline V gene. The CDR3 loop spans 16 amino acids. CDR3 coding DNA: TGTGCCAGCAGCCAAGAACAGGGACGTTGGACCGGGGAGCTGTTTTTT. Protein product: CASSQEQGRWTGELFF.

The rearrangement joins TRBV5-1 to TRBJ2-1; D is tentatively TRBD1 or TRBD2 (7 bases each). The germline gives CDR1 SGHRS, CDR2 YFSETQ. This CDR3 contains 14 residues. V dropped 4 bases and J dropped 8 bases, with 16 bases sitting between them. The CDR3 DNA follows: TGCGCCAGCAGCCCCCCGGCAGGGGGGGATGAGCAGTTCTTC. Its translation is CASSPPAGGDEQFF.

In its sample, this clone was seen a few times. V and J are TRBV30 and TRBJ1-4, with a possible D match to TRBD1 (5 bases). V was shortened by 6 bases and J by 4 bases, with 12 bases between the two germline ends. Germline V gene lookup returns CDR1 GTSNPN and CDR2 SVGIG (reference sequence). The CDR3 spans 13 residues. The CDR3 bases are TGTGCCTGTCGCCGGGGGTTTAATGAAAAACTGTTTTTT. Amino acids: CACRRGFNEKLFF.

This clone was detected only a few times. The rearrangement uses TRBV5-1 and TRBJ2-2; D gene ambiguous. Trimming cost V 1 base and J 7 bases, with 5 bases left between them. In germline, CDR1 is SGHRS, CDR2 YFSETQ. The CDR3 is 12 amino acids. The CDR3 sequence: CASSLIGGELFF. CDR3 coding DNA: TGCGCCAGCAGCTTGATTGGCGGGGAGCTGTTTTTT.

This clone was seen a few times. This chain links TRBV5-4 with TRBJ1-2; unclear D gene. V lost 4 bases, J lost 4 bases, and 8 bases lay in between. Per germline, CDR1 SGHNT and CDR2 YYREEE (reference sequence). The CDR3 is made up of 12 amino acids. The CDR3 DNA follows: TGTGCCAGCAGCGAGGCGGGCTATGGCTACACCTTC. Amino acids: CASSEAGYGYTF.

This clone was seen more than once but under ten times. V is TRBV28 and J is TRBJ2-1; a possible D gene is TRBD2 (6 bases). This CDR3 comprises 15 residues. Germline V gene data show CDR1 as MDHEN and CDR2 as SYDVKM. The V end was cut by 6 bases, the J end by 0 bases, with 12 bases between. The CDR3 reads CASSIAAGSYNEQFF. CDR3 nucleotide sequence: TGTGCCAGCAGCATAGCGGCCGGCTCCTACAATGAGCAGTTCTTC.

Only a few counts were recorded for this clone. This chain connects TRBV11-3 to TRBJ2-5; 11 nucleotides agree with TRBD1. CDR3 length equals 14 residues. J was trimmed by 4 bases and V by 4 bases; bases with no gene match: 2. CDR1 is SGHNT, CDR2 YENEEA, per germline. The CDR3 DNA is TGTGCCAGCAGCTGGGGGACAGGGGGAGAGACCCAGTACTTC. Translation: CASSWGTGGETQYF.

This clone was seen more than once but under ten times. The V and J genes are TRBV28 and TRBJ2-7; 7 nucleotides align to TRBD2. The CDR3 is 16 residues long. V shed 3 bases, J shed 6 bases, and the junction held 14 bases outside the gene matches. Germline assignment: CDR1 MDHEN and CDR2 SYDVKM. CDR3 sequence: CASSFPRTRLEPEQYF. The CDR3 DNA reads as TGTGCCAGCAGTTTCCCCCGGACTAGATTAGAGCCCGAGCAGTACTTC.

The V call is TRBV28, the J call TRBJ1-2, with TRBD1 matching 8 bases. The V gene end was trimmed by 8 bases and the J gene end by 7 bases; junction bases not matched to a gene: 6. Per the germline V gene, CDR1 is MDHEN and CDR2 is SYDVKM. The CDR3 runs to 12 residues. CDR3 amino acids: CASALDRVGYTF. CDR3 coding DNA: TGTGCCAGCGCTCTGGACAGGGTTGGCTACACCTTC.